The next 8 T cell receptor beta chains were all read from a single sample in a study of blood T cell repertoires in COVID-19. Data came from immunoSEQ multiplex PCR; TCRdb stores just in-frame clones and leaves some out. The data show tens of thousands of clones, around nine tenths seen once. Input material: peripheral blood. Source of these receptors: a woman older than 75 with acute or convalescent COVID-19.

Only one count was recorded for this clone. The chain joins TRBV5-1 to TRBJ2-1; D unclear. The CDR3 loop spans 12 amino acids. Germline CDR1 SGHRS, CDR2 YFSETQ. With 0 bases removed from V and 10 bases from J, the gap between germline ends came to 8 bases. CDR3 sequence (DNA): TGCGCCAGCAGCTTGGTTACCGGGGAGCAGTTCTTC. It is translated as CASSLVTGEQFF.

The V gene is TRBV10-1, the J gene TRBJ1-2; D is perhaps TRBD1 (6 bases). The CDR3 has 13 amino acids. Per the germline V gene, CDR1 is WNHNN and CDR2 is SYGVQD (reference sequence). Trimming pared 5 bases from V and 2 bases from J, leaving 9 bases between. CDR3 sequence reads: CASSPDRNYGYTF. DNA of the CDR3: TGCGCCAGCAGTCCGGACAGAAACTATGGCTACACCTTC.

The chain couples TRBV2 to TRBJ2-2; 9 nucleotides line up with TRBD2. The trim removed 8 bases at V and 7 bases at J, leaving 17 bases unmatched. The length of the CDR3 is 17 residues. From germline, CDR1 is SNHLY and CDR2 FYNNEI. The CDR3 DNA is TGTGCCAGCGGGACCGAATCTAGCGGGGCGACATTCGGGGAGCTGTTTTTT. It encodes CASGTESSGATFGELFF.

The chain has TRBV2 and TRBJ1-5; the D is unclear. This CDR3 spans 17 amino acids. V was clipped by 6 bases and J by 1 base, with 19 bases between them. CDR1 and CDR2 (germline): SNHLY, FYNNEI. The CDR3 DNA is TGTGCCAGCAGCAAGGAGGGCCCCCTCGGGAGCAATCAGCCCCAGCATTTT. Translation: CASSKEGPLGSNQPQHF.

This clone is a singleton in its sample. The V and J genes are TRBV5-1 and TRBJ1-2, with TRBD1 identical over 11 bases. The V segment lost 0 bases and the J segment 4 bases; nucleotides outside the gene matches: 2. Germline-derived CDR1 and CDR2 are SGHRS and YFSETQ. The CDR3 sequence is 15 residues long. The chain's CDR3 is CASSLEGTGGYGYTF. CDR3 DNA sequence: TGCGCCAGCAGCTTGGAAGGGACAGGGGGCTATGGCTACACCTTC.

The chain is built from TRBV7-6 and TRBJ2-7, with unresolved D. V lost 1 base, J lost 1 base, and 11 bases lay in between. This CDR3 is 15 amino acids long. The germline CDR1 and CDR2 sequences are SGHVS and FNYEAQ. The CDR3 protein is CASSLGAGPSYEQYF. The CDR3 DNA reads as TGTGCCAGCAGCTTAGGGGCAGGCCCTTCCTACGAGCAGTACTTC.

The chain couples TRBV18 to TRBJ2-1; no clear D. Germline CDR1 reads KGHSH; CDR2 reads LQKENI. Deletions cut 3 bases from V and 0 bases from J, with 9 bases between. This CDR3 spans 15 amino acids. In DNA, the CDR3 is TGTGCCAGCTCACCTGACCGGAGCTCCTACAATGAGCAGTTCTTC. It yields the protein CASSPDRSSYNEQFF.

The gene calls are TRBV6-5 and TRBJ1-5, with TRBD1 matching 7 bases. The CDR3 length is 13 residues. The J segment lost 4 bases and the V segment lost 6 bases, leaving 3 bases of the junction unmatched. Germline loops: CDR1 MNHEY, CDR2 SVGAGI. The CDR3 reads CASRPTGNQPQHF. CDR3 DNA sequence: TGTGCCAGCAGACCGACAGGGAATCAGCCCCAGCATTTT.